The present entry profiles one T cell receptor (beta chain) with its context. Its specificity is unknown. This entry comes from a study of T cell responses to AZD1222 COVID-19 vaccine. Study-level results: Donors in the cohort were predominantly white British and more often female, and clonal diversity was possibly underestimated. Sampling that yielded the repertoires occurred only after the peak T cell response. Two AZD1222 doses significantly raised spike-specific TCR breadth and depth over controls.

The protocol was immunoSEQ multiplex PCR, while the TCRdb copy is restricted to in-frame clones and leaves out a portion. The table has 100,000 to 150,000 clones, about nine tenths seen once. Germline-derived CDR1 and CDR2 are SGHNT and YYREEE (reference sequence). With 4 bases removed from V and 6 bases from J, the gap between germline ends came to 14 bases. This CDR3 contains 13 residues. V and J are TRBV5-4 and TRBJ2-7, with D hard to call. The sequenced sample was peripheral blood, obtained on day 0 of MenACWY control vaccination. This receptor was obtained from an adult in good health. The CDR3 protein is CASSTYAGLEQYF. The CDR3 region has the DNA TGTGCCAGCAGCACTTATGCCGGCCTCGAGCAGTACTTC.